This T cell receptor (beta chain) was documented in a study of CD8 T cells in ankylosing spondylitis. General study points: Ankylosing spondylitis blood seemed to carry a telltale TCR beta motif made of seven or eight highly homologous variants.

This clonotype was counted ten times or more. Antigen unknown. TCRdb re-derived calls from the 5' RACE reads in MiXCR, one entry per CDR3 protein. The sample consists of about 240,000 distinct CDR3 sequences, roughly 8.6% of them appearing once. The V gene lost 1 base and the J gene lost 2 bases, with 6 bases spanning the gap. The CDR3 has 13 amino acids. CDR1 and CDR2 (germline): SGHDT, YYEEEE. This TCR was recovered from a male donor with ankylosing spondylitis or in good health (not recorded which). The material sequenced was blood, either unsorted or a sorted T cell fraction (not recorded which). J is TRBJ1-1 and V is TRBV5-6; D is ambiguous. The DNA of the CDR3 is TGTGCCAGCAGCTTGCAGGAAAACACTGAAGCTTTCTTT. This translates into CASSLQENTEAFF.